This is a list of T cell receptor beta chains from one sample in a study of CD8 T cells in Susac syndrome. MiXCR, run by TCRdb on the immunoSEQ multiplex PCR reads, gives a single entry per CDR3 protein. The sample includes about 120,000 distinct CDR3 sequences, 90% to 95% seen only once; the top ten take 0.095% to 0.1%. Sequenced input: CD4+ T cells from PBMCs. These receptors came from a human donor in good health. CDR3s include the opening cysteine and the closing phenylalanine or tryptophan. D genes are given only for firm matches. Rows may omit the clone size; those that give it use once, few, many or a size class.

cdr3_length j_call clone_size d_call v_call cdr3_nt cdr3_aa
15 TRBJ2-2 . . TRBV5-4 TGTGCCAGCAGCTCTCGAGGGGGAGACACCGGGGAGCTGTTTTTT CASSSRGGDTGELFF
14 TRBJ1-6 . . TRBV14 TGTGCCAGCAGCCAAGGCTTGAAAAATTCACCCCTCCACTTT CASSQGLKNSPLHF
17 TRBJ2-7 . TRBD2 TRBV27 TGTGCCAGCAGTTTGTCTAGCGGGACTCTTGATTCCTACGAGCAGTACTTC CASSLSSGTLDSYEQYF
19 TRBJ1-1 . . TRBV12-3/TRBV12-4 TGTGCCAGCAGCCCGTACAGGAGCCTTAAAGCTCTATTGAACACTGAAGCTTTCTTT CASSPYRSLKALLNTEAFF
15 TRBJ2-1 . TRBD1 TRBV6-2/TRBV6-3 TGTGCCAGCAGACAGACAGGGGGCGGATGGAATGAGCAGTTCTTC CASRQTGGGWNEQFF
13 TRBJ2-1 . . TRBV25-1 TGTGCCAGCAGTGAATTAGGAAACAATGAGCAGTTCTTC CASSELGNNEQFF
14 TRBJ1-3 . . TRBV29-1 TGCAGCGTTGAAGATTTTCAGGGAGCGAACACCATATATTTT CSVEDFQGANTIYF
17 TRBJ1-1 . . TRBV30 TGTGCCTGGACGACGCAGGGCTATAAGCCTATGAACACTGAAGCTTTCTTT CAWTTQGYKPMNTEAFF
14 TRBJ2-3 . . TRBV4-2 TGTGCCAGCAGCTTCGGACTTAGCACAGATACGCAGTATTTT CASSFGLSTDTQYF
15 TRBJ2-5 . . TRBV3-1 TGTGCCAGCAGCCAAGATCGCCACTCTCAAGAGACCCAGTACTTC CASSQDRHSQETQYF
13 TRBJ2-3 . . TRBV7-2 TGTGCCAGCACGCTAACCAAGGTGGATACGCAGTATTTT CASTLTKVDTQYF
16 TRBJ2-1 . TRBD1 TRBV12-3/TRBV12-4 TGTGCCAGCAGTCCCCGAGGACAGGGTTCCTTCAGTGAGCAGTTCTTC CASSPRGQGSFSEQFF
16 TRBJ2-3 . TRBD2 TRBV27 TGTGCCAGCAGTTTTATTGCTAGCGGGAGGAAAGATACGCAGTATTTT CASSFIASGRKDTQYF
16 TRBJ2-7 . . TRBV6-5 TGTGCCAGCAGTTACTCCTACAGGGCGGGGGCCTACGAGCAGTACTTC CASSYSYRAGAYEQYF
15 TRBJ2-7 once TRBD2 TRBV9 TGTGCCAGCAGCATCGGCTTGGCGGGAGTAAGAGAGCAGTACTTC CASSIGLAGVREQYF
16 TRBJ2-1 . TRBD2 TRBV12-3/TRBV12-4 TGTGCCAGTGGGACTAGCGGGACCATAAGCTACAATGAGCAGTTCTTC CASGTSGTISYNEQFF
15 TRBJ1-2 . TRBD1 TRBV10-3 TGTGCCATCAGTGACCGCGGACAGGGGAGAACTGGCTACACCTTC CAISDRGQGRTGYTF
16 TRBJ2-7 . TRBD2 TRBV9 TGTGCCAGCAGCGGAACCGGGACTAGCGACCACTACGAGCAGTACTTC CASSGTGTSDHYEQYF
15 TRBJ1-2 . . TRBV6-2/TRBV6-3 TGTGCCAGCAGTTACGGTACTCCCAGGGGCTATGGCTACACCTTC CASSYGTPRGYGYTF
15 TRBJ1-2 . . TRBV7-9 TGTGCCAGCAGCTACAAGACAGGATCTAACTATGGCTACACCTTC CASSYKTGSNYGYTF
12 TRBJ2-2 few . TRBV19 TGTGCCAGTTCGTCGAACACCGGGGAGCTGTTTTTT CASSSNTGELFF
11 TRBJ1-2 . . TRBV6-2/TRBV6-3 TGTGCCAGCACAGACAACTATGGCTACACCTTC CASTDNYGYTF
14 TRBJ2-1 . . TRBV5-6 TGTGCCAGCAGCTTGGCCGAAGACATTGGCGAGCAGTTCTTC CASSLAEDIGEQFF
15 TRBJ2-3 . . TRBV2 TGTGCCAGCAGTGGGGGCAGTTTTAGCGCAGATACGCAGTATTTT CASSGGSFSADTQYF